The 18 T cell receptor beta chains reported below all come from one sample, sequenced in a study of cytomegalovirus exposure and HLA in healthy donors. The PCR made use of 60 Vbeta and 13 Jbeta primers. The method was immunoSEQ multiplex PCR; TCRdb's version includes in-frame clones alone and lacks a portion of them. Of 84,000 or so clones in the sample, around 77% were seen once. Sequencing was done on a sample of PBMCs. These receptors all come from a man younger than 40 in good health and CMV-seronegative.

The rearrangement uses TRBV27 and TRBJ2-7; perhaps TRBD1 as D (6 bases). The germline V and J ends were trimmed by 3 bases and 4 bases, with 10 bases remaining between them. Germline V lookup: CDR1 MNHEY, CDR2 SMNVEV (reference sequence). The CDR3 spans 13 residues. The CDR3 nucleotides read TGTGCCAGCAGTTTCGGACAGCAGTACGAGCAGTACTTC. Protein: CASSFGQQYEQYF.

The J gene is TRBJ1-5, the V gene TRBV6-6, with 7 bases identical to TRBD1. This CDR3 contains 14 residues. The V gene's germline CDR1 is MNHNY and CDR2 SVGAGI (reference sequence). The J segment lost 5 bases and the V segment lost 4 bases, leaving 5 bases of the junction unmatched. The CDR3 sequence is CASSSTGNYQPQHF. The CDR3 coding sequence is TGTGCCAGCAGTTCGACAGGGAACTATCAGCCCCAGCATTTT.

The chain carries TRBV2 and TRBJ1-3; maybe TRBD1 (5 bases). Germline V gene lookup returns CDR1 SNHLY and CDR2 FYNNEI. Trimming pared 6 bases from V and 0 bases from J, leaving 18 bases between. This CDR3 spans 17 amino acids. The CDR3 DNA sequence: TGTGCCAGCAGCGACGCCGTAAGAGACAGCTCTGGAAACACCATATATTTT. Residues: CASSDAVRDSSGNTIYF. The full variable domain, completed using reference TRBV2 and TRBJ1-3, is EPEVTQTPSHQVTQMGQEVILRCVPISNHLYFYWYRQILGQKVEFLVSFYNNEISEKSEIFDDQFSVERPDGSNFTLKIRSTKLEDSAMYFCASSDAVRDSSGNTIYFGEGSWLTVV.

This clone was observed a handful of times. The chain carries TRBV19 and TRBJ1-1, with TRBD1 as a possible D gene (6 bases). Trimming pared 4 bases from V and 5 bases from J, leaving 14 bases between. The CDR3 is 14 residues long. Germline V gene lookup returns CDR1 LNHDA and CDR2 SQIVND (reference sequence). The CDR3 here is CASSTPQGYTEAFF. The CDR3 DNA is TGTGCCAGTAGTACCCCCCAGGGGTATACTGAAGCTTTCTTT.

V is TRBV30 and J is TRBJ2-1, with D uncertain. Trimming took off 3 bases at V and 10 bases at J, with 10 bases between the two ends. The length of the CDR3 is 11 residues. In germline, CDR1 is GTSNPN, CDR2 SVGIG (reference sequence). CDR3: CAWSVFGEQFF. The CDR3 nucleotides read TGTGCCTGGAGCGTCTTCGGGGAGCAGTTCTTC.

This chain uses TRBV6-1 with TRBJ2-1; D remains ambiguous. Trimming took off 7 bases at V and 0 bases at J, with 10 bases between the two ends. CDR3 length equals 14 residues. CDR1 is MNHNS and CDR2 is SASEGT in the germline V gene. The CDR3 loop reads CASMAHLSYNEQFF. The DNA for the CDR3 is TGTGCCAGCATGGCCCATCTCTCCTACAATGAGCAGTTCTTC.

The chain joins TRBV28 to TRBJ2-1; 9 bases line up with TRBD2. Per germline, CDR1 MDHEN and CDR2 SYDVKM. The CDR3 length is 16 residues. J lost 0 bases, V lost 7 bases, and 7 bases had no gene match. CDR3 in amino acids: CASIQTSGTSYNEQFF. CDR3 in DNA: TGTGCCAGCATCCAGACTAGCGGAACCTCCTACAATGAGCAGTTCTTC.

The chain is built from TRBV10-3 and TRBJ2-7; 9 nucleotides match TRBD1. The CDR3 has 16 amino acids. The germline V gene encodes CDR1 ENHRY and CDR2 SYGVKD. Trimming removed 0 bases from V and 5 bases from J; junction bases left unmatched: 8. The CDR3 region is CAISESLGQGSHEQYF. CDR3 sequence (DNA): TGTGCCATCAGTGAGTCGTTGGGACAGGGTTCCCACGAGCAGTACTTC.

The rearrangement links TRBV7-9 to TRBJ2-1, with D possibly TRBD2 on 6 matching bases. CDR1 and CDR2 (germline): SEHNR, FQNEAQ (reference sequence). V gave up 1 base and J gave up 9 bases, with 13 bases separating them. The CDR3 spans 14 residues. The CDR3, as DNA: TGTGCCAGCAGCTTAGGTAGGGGAGGACGTGAGCAGTTCTTC. This translates into CASSLGRGGREQFF.

V gene TRBV6-1 combines with J gene TRBJ2-2, with D hard to call. Germline loops: CDR1 MNHNS, CDR2 SASEGT. The V and J ends lost 7 bases and 2 bases respectively, with 5 bases between them. The CDR3 runs 12 residues. CDR3 residues: CASTSNTGELFF. The CDR3 DNA sequence: TGTGCCAGCACTTCCAACACCGGGGAGCTGTTTTTT.

The chain joins TRBV13 to TRBJ2-7; TRBD1 agrees at 10 bases. The CDR3 loop spans 15 amino acids. Per germline, CDR1 PRHDT and CDR2 FYEKMQ (reference sequence). Trimming removed 5 bases from V and 7 bases from J; junction bases left unmatched: 11. The CDR3 sequence is CASSKTGTGVGEQYF. CDR3 sequence (DNA): TGTGCCAGCAGCAAGACCGGGACAGGGGTAGGGGAGCAGTACTTC.

This sequence joins TRBV6-1 and TRBJ1-4, with TRBD1 matching over 9 bases. The CDR3 spans 12 residues. V lost 7 bases, J lost 15 bases, and 9 bases stayed unmatched. Germline-derived CDR1 and CDR2 are MNHNS and SASEGT. For the CDR3, the DNA is TGTGCCAGCATGAGTTGGGACAGGGTGTTGTTTTTT. This gives the protein CASMSWDRVLFF.

V and J are TRBV15 and TRBJ2-1, with 9 bases lining up with TRBD2. V was clipped by 0 bases and J by 4 bases; unmatched bases: 10. There are 18 residues in the CDR3. Germline V lookup: CDR1 LNHNV, CDR2 YYDKDF (reference sequence). CDR3 sequence reads: CATSRDRGGGRVYNEQFF. The CDR3 nucleotides are TGTGCCACCAGCAGAGATCGAGGCGGCGGGAGGGTATACAATGAGCAGTTCTTC.

J is TRBJ2-7 and V is TRBV5-4, with D perhaps TRBD1 (5 bases). V lost 4 bases, J lost 0 bases, and 17 bases lay in between. CDR3 length: 16 amino acids. Germline CDR1 SGHNT, CDR2 YYREEE (reference sequence). The DNA for the CDR3 is TGTGCCAGCAGCCCAACAACCAACAGGAACTCCTACGAGCAGTACTTC. Protein: CASSPTTNRNSYEQYF.

The V gene is TRBV5-1, the J gene TRBJ2-1; 7 nucleotides match TRBD2. CDR3 length: 15 residues. Trimming took 2 bases from V and 8 from J; bases not matched to a gene: 10. CDR1 is SGHRS and CDR2 is YFSETQ in the germline V gene. The CDR3 spells CASSLRLAPNHEQFF. The CDR3 DNA follows: TGCGCCAGCAGCTTACGACTAGCCCCCAACCATGAGCAGTTCTTC.

The chain recombines TRBV6-5 with TRBJ1-2, with D perhaps TRBD1 (5 bases). V was pared by 4 bases and J by 8 bases, with 11 bases between. CDR1 is MNHEY, CDR2 SVGAGI, per germline. This CDR3 region has 12 residues. The CDR3 sequence: CASSSTVEGYTF. The CDR3 DNA follows: TGTGCCAGCAGTTCGACAGTGGAGGGCTACACCTTC.

The chain couples TRBV2 to TRBJ1-5, with TRBD1 matching 7 bases. V was pared by 6 bases and J by 2 bases, with 7 bases of the junction left unmatched. Germline CDR1 is SNHLY and CDR2 is FYNNEI. The CDR3 covers 15 residues. The CDR3 spells CASRTTGERNQPQHF. CDR3 nucleotide sequence: TGTGCCAGCAGGACTACAGGGGAGCGCAATCAGCCCCAGCATTTT.

The gene calls are TRBV5-6 and TRBJ2-5, with 11 bases that match TRBD1. The germline CDR1 and CDR2 sequences are SGHDT and YYEEEE. Trimming cost V 0 bases and J 2 bases; bases outside gene matches: 3. The CDR3 runs 16 residues. DNA of the CDR3: TGTGCCAGCAGCTTGGGGACAGGGGGCTGGCAAGAGACCCAGTACTTC. Protein sequence: CASSLGTGGWQETQYF.